This T cell receptor beta chain was identified during a study of CD4 T cells in relation to SARS-CoV-2 and coronaviruses. Study-wide context: Crossreactive spike epitopes shared across donors were mapped to their HLA restriction. Study-wide results and limits: Culture-expanded clones reflect memory recall rather than primary priming during culture.

CDR1 and CDR2 (germline): MNHEY, SVGAGI. This CDR3 has 15 amino acids. V was cut by 6 bases and J by 3 bases, with 15 bases left in between. Unexposed donor CD4+ T cells date from about 2011-2018, before the COVID-19 pandemic. Naive and memory CD4+ T cells were separated from cryopreserved PBMCs. Sequencing was performed with immunoSEQ multiplex PCR; in TCRdb, only in-frame clones are kept and a portion is missing. The repertoire includes approximately 59,000 clones, 87% of them detected once, and around 1.7% sits in the top ten. About this clone: Its target is unknown.

The receptor's source is a human donor in good health. The chain combines TRBV6-5 with TRBJ1-3; D remains unclear. Sequencing was done on a sample of memory CD4+ T cells from PBMCs. The CDR3 loop reads CASRAFGVDGNTIYF. The CDR3 coding sequence is TGTGCCAGCAGGGCCTTTGGGGTCGATGGAAACACCATATATTTT.